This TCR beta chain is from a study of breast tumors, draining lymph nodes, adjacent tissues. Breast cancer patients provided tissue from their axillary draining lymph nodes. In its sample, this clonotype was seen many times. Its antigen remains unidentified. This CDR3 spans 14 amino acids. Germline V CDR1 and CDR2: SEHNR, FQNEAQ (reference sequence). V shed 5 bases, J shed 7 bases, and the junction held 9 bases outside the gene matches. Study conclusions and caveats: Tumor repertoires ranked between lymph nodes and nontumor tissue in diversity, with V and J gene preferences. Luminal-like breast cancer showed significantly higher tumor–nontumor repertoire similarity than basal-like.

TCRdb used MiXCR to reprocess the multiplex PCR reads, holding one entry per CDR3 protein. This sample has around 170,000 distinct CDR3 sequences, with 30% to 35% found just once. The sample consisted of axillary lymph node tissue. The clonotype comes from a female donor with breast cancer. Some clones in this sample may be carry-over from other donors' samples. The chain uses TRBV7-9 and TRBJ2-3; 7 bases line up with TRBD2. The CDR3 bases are TGTGCCAGCAGCCCATCCGAAGCGGGAAATACGCAGTATTTT. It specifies CASSPSEAGNTQYF.